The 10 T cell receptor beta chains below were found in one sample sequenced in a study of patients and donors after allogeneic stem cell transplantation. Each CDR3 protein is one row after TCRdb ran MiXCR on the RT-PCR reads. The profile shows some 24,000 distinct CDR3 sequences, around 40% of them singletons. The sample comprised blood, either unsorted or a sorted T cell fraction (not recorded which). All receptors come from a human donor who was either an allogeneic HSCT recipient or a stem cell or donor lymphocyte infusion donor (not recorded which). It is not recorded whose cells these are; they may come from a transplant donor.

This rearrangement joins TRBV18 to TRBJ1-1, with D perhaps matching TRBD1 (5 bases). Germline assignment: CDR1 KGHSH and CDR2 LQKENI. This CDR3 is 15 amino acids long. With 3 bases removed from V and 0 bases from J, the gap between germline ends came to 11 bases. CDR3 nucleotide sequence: TGTGCCAGCTCACCTTTCGCAGGGTTGAACACTGAAGCTTTCTTT. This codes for CASSPFAGLNTEAFF.

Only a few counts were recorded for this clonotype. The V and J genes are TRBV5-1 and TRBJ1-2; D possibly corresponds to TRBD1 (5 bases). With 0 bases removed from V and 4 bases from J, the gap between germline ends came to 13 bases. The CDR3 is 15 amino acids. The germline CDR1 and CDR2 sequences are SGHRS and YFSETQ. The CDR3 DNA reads TGCGCCAGCAGCTTGGGAGCAGGGAGGGGCTATGGCTACACCTTC. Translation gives CASSLGAGRGYGYTF.

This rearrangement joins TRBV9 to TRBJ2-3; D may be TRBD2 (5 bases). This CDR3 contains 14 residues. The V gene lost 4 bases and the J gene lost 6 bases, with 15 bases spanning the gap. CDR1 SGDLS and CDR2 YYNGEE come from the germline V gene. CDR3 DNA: TGTGCCAGCAGCTTGCGGACTGGTAGGGATACGCAGTATTTT. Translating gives CASSLRTGRDTQYF.

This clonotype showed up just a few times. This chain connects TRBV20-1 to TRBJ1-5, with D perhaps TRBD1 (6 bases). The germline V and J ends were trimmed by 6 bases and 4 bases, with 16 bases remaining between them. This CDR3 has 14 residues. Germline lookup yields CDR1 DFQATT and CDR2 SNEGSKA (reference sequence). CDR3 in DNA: TGCAGTGCGGCGGAGGGGGGATATAATCAGCCCCAGCATTTT. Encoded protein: CSAAEGGYNQPQHF.

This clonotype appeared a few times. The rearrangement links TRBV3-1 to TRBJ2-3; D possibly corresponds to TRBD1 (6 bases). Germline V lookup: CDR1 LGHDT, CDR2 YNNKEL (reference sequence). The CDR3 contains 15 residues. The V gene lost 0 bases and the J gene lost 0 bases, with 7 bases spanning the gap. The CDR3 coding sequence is TGTGCCAGCAGCCAAGATGGGGGCAGCACAGATACGCAGTATTTT. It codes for CASSQDGGSTDTQYF.

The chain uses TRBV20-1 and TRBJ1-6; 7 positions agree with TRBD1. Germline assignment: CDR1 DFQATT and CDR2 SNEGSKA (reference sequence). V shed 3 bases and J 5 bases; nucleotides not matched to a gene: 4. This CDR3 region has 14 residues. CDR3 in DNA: TGCAGTGCTAGCATACAGGGGAATAATTCACCCCTCCACTTT. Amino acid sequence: CSASIQGNNSPLHF.

The CDR3 reads CAIRGLLAGENNEQFF. The CDR3 DNA sequence: TGTGCCATCAGGGGGCTACTAGCGGGGGAAAACAATGAGCAGTTCTTC. V and J are TRBV10-3 and TRBJ2-1, with TRBD2 matching 11 bases. The CDR3 runs 16 residues. Germline V lookup: CDR1 ENHRY, CDR2 SYGVKD. V gave up 6 bases and J gave up 5 bases; unmatched junction bases: 9.

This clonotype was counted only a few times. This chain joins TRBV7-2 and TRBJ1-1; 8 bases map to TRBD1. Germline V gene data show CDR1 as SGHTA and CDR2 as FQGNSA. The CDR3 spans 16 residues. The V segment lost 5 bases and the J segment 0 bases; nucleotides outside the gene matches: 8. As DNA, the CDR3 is TGTGCCAGCAGCCACAGGCGGACAGGGATGAACACTGAAGCTTTCTTT. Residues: CASSHRRTGMNTEAFF. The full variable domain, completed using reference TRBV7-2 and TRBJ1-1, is GAGVSQSPSNKVTEKGKDVELRCDPISGHTALYWYRQSLGQGLEFLIYFQGNSAPDKSGLPSDRFSAERTGGSVSTLTIQRTQQEDSAVYLCASSHRRTGMNTEAFFGQGTRLTVV.

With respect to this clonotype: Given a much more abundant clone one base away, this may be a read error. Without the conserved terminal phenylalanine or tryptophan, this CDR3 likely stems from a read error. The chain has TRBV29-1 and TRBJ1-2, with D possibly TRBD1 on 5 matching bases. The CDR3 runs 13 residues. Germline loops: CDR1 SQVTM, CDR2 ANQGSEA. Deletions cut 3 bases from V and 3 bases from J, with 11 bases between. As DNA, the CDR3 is TGCAGCGTTGAGGTTGGGGACGACTATGGCTACACCTCC. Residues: CSVEVGDDYGYTS.

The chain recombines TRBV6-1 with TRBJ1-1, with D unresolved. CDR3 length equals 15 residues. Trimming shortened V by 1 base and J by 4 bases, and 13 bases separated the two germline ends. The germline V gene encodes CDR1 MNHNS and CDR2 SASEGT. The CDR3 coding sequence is TGTGCCAGCAGTGAAGAGACACGCTGGGGCACTGAAGCTTTCTTT. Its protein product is CASSEETRWGTEAFF.